The clone carrying this TCR beta chain has at least ten counts. The investigators amplified TCR beta CDR3 regions from RNA transcripts. With the HTBI primer set, the TCR CDR3 went through a first round of RT-PCR. TCRdb re-analysed the multiplex PCR reads in MiXCR, keeping a single row per CDR3 protein. In the table there are about 350,000 distinct CDR3 sequences, 14% of which are singletons. The sample comes from a study of T cells in Graves' hyperthyroidism and ophthalmopathy. CDR3 length equals 12 residues. Germline V gene sequence: CDR1 SNHLY, CDR2 FYNNEI. Researchers barred patients who had uncontrolled infection, other autoimmune disease, pregnancy or lactation. The authors obtained PBMCs from 7.5 to 10 ml of fresh peripheral blood.

The sequenced sample was blood. V usage is TRBV2 and J usage is TRBJ2-2; D not resolved. The source is a woman in her thirties with Graves' hyperthyroidism. DNA for the CDR3: TGTGTCACCCAGAAGGACACCGGGGAGCTGTTTTTT. Translation: CVTQKDTGELFF.